This TCR beta chain was recovered during a study of T cell responses to AZD1222 COVID-19 vaccine. Germline-derived CDR1 and CDR2 are SGHTA and FQGNSA. The CDR3 is 17 amino acids. J was trimmed by 6 bases and V by 0 bases; bases with no gene match: 12. TCRdb keeps only in-frame clones here, not all; method: immunoSEQ multiplex PCR. The sample has over 130,000 clones, 85% to 90% seen once. A remark on this clone: The antigen is unknown.

Study-level points and caveats: Donors skewed white British and female; clonal diversity was possibly underestimated. Regions 160-218 and 743-854 held dominance among vaccine-associated CD4 TCRs, which spanned spike.

This specimen consisted of peripheral blood, obtained 28 days after the second AZD1222 dose. The receptor's source is an adult who received the AZD1222 COVID-19 vaccine. This rearrangement joins TRBV7-2 to TRBJ2-5, with 8 bases lining up with TRBD2. Written as DNA, the CDR3 is TGTGCCAGCAGCTTAGCGGCGGGGACTAGTATTAAGAAGACCCAGTACTTC. This encodes CASSLAAGTSIKKTQYF.